The 16 T cell receptor beta chains in this list originate from one sample, sequenced in a study of T cell responses to AZD1222 COVID-19 vaccine. Assay: immunoSEQ multiplex PCR; the TCRdb copy retains only in-frame clones and omits some. The sample lists some 98,000 clones, approximately 84% seen once, with more than 13% in the top ten. Sample: peripheral blood, taken 28 days after the second AZD1222 dose. These receptors were collected from an adult who received the AZD1222 COVID-19 vaccine.

This chain links TRBV18 with TRBJ2-1; TRBD2 matches 9 bases. Germline CDR1 is KGHSH and CDR2 is LQKENI. J lost 3 bases, V lost 2 bases, and 5 bases had no gene match. The CDR3 has 16 amino acids. The CDR3 coding sequence is TGTGCCAGCTCACCAATATTAGCGGGGGTCTACAATGAGCAGTTCTTC. Amino acid sequence: CASSPILAGVYNEQFF.

V gene TRBV9 combines with J gene TRBJ1-2; D might be TRBD1 (6 bases). The V gene lost 3 bases and the J gene lost 1 base, with 13 bases spanning the gap. The CDR3 spans 15 residues. Germline CDR1 is SGDLS and CDR2 is YYNGEE. The CDR3 DNA reads as TGTGCCAGCAGCGGTCAAACAGGGATTAACTATGGCTACACCTTC. It codes for CASSGQTGINYGYTF.

J is TRBJ1-1 and V is TRBV27, with 7 positions matching TRBD1. The V gene end was trimmed by 2 bases and the J gene end by 5 bases; junction bases not matched to a gene: 2. CDR1 MNHEY and CDR2 SMNVEV come from the germline V gene (reference sequence). The CDR3 runs to 13 residues. DNA for the CDR3: TGTGCCAGCAGTTTAAAGGGGGCGACTGAAGCTTTCTTT. It encodes CASSLKGATEAFF.

This clone was seen more than once but under ten times. V and J are TRBV30 and TRBJ1-5; unclear D gene. Germline CDR1 is GTSNPN and CDR2 is SVGIG (reference sequence). The CDR3 spans 13 residues. The V end lost 1 base, the J end lost 6 bases, and 10 bases lay between the germline ends. Here the CDR3 DNA reads TGTGCCTGGAGTGGAGAGGGCACTCAGCCCCAGCATTTT. It codes for CAWSGEGTQPQHF. The full variable domain, rest sourced from reference TRBV30 and TRBJ1-5, is SQTIHQWPATLVQPVGSPLSLECTVEGTSNPNLYWYRQAAGRGLQLLFYSVGIGQISSEVPQNLSASRPQDRQFILSSKKLLLSDSGFYLCAWSGEGTQPQHFGDGTRLSIL.

The chain combines TRBV7-9 with TRBJ2-7; a weak D match, TRBD2 (7 bases). The CDR3 covers 16 residues. The germline V and J ends were trimmed by 1 base and 2 bases, with 15 bases remaining between them. Germline lookup yields CDR1 SEHNR and CDR2 FQNEAQ (reference sequence). CDR3 residues: CASSLGGGGIPYEQYF. The CDR3, as DNA: TGTGCCAGCAGCTTAGGAGGGGGGGGGATCCCCTACGAGCAGTACTTC.

The chain is built from TRBV29-1 and TRBJ1-2; D unresolved. Germline CDR1 reads SQVTM; CDR2 reads ANQGSEA. The CDR3 has 17 residues. Deletions cut 3 bases from V and 7 bases from J, with 27 bases between. CDR3 DNA: TGCAGCGTTGACGCTGTGGGCAGCCGCAGTTTGCCGGTTGGCTACACCTTC. It encodes CSVDAVGSRSLPVGYTF.

The genes are TRBV19 and TRBJ1-1, with no clear D. CDR1 is LNHDA and CDR2 is SQIVND in the germline V gene (reference sequence). Trimming took 5 bases from V and 6 from J, leaving 19 bases between them. This CDR3 spans 15 amino acids. CDR3 sequence reads: CASSFPRPLTSEAFF. DNA of the CDR3: TGTGCCAGTAGTTTTCCAAGGCCTTTAACATCTGAAGCTTTCTTT. The full variable domain, its missing parts supplied by reference TRBV19 and TRBJ1-1, is DGGITQSPKYLFRKEGQNVTLSCEQNLNHDAMYWYRQDPGQGLRLIYYSQIVNDFQKGDIAEGYSVSREKKESFPLTVTSAQKNPTAFYLCASSFPRPLTSEAFFGQGTRLTVV.

This clone was counted a single time. This chain connects TRBV5-1 to TRBJ1-1, with D possibly being TRBD1 (5 bases). This CDR3 region has 15 residues. V lost 3 bases and J 4 bases, leaving 16 bases between the germline ends. Germline values: CDR1 SGHRS, CDR2 YFSETQ. CDR3 region: CASSSSGDGGTEAFF. CDR3 coding DNA: TGCGCCAGCAGCTCCTCCGGGGACGGGGGCACTGAAGCTTTCTTT.

A single count supports this clone. J is TRBJ1-2 and V is TRBV19; D may be TRBD1 (5 bases). V shed 7 bases and J shed 2 bases, with 14 bases lying between them. The CDR3 has 14 residues. The germline V gene encodes CDR1 LNHDA and CDR2 SQIVND (reference sequence). CDR3 DNA sequence: TGTGCCAGTAACGCATGGGGGAGAAACTATGGCTACACCTTC. Translation: CASNAWGRNYGYTF.

In its sample, this clone was seen a few times. The chain links TRBV2 to TRBJ2-7; 10 nucleotides line up with TRBD1. This CDR3 comprises 15 residues. The V gene end was trimmed by 5 bases and the J gene end by 2 bases; junction bases not matched to a gene: 6. Germline loops: CDR1 SNHLY, CDR2 FYNNEI. CDR3 coding DNA: TGTGCCAGCAGTTTATCCGGGACAGGGGCCTACGAGCAGTACTTC. Its protein is CASSLSGTGAYEQYF.

As DNA, the CDR3 is TGTGCCAGCAGCCTCGGACTAGCGGGAAACACCGGGGAGCTGTTTTTT. Translating it yields CASSLGLAGNTGELFF. V and J are TRBV7-9 and TRBJ2-2, with 12 bases lining up with TRBD2. Per germline, CDR1 SEHNR and CDR2 FQNEAQ (reference sequence). The CDR3 consists of 16 residues. The trim removed 5 bases at V and 2 bases at J, leaving 3 bases unmatched.

V and J are TRBV11-2 and TRBJ2-2; no clear D gene. Between the trimmed V and J ends, which lost 5 bases and 4 bases, there was a span of 14 bases. Germline CDR1 SGHAT, CDR2 FQNNGV. The CDR3 consists of 15 residues. DNA of the CDR3: TGTGCCAGCAGCCTATCCCCCCTGGGCACCGGGGAGCTGTTTTTT. It translates to CASSLSPLGTGELFF.

This clone occurred a few times. The chain is built from TRBV6-2 or TRBV6-3 and TRBJ2-2; D might be TRBD1 (5 bases). The CDR3 extends over 13 amino acids. Germline V lookup: CDR1 MNHEY, CDR2 SVGEGT. V was clipped by 2 bases and J by 6 bases, with 7 bases between them. The CDR3 here is CASSYQGSGELFF. The CDR3 DNA reads as TGTGCCAGCAGTTACCAGGGTTCCGGGGAGCTGTTTTTT.

The chain couples TRBV5-4 to TRBJ2-3; 7 bases match TRBD2. After removal of 0 bases from V and 0 bases from J, the junction contained 4 bases not matched to a gene. CDR1 is SGHNT, CDR2 YYREEE, per germline (reference sequence). The CDR3 runs to 16 residues. CDR3 sequence: CASSLALSGSTDTQYF. CDR3 coding DNA: TGTGCCAGCAGCTTGGCGCTTAGCGGGAGCACAGATACGCAGTATTTT.

The gene calls are TRBV2 and TRBJ1-1; 7 bases align to TRBD1. This CDR3 is built from 14 residues. CDR1 is SNHLY and CDR2 is FYNNEI in the germline V gene. Losses at the gene ends were 7 bases for V and 7 bases for J; bases not matched to a gene: 12. The CDR3: CASTLGQPIYEAFF. CDR3 nucleotides: TGTGCCAGCACCTTGGGACAGCCGATCTATGAAGCTTTCTTT.

The chain recombines TRBV5-1 with TRBJ1-1, with unresolved D. From germline, CDR1 is SGHRS and CDR2 YFSETQ. The CDR3 totals 13 residues. Deletions cut 0 bases from V and 6 bases from J, with 9 bases between. The CDR3 DNA reads as TGCGCCAGCAGCTTGGCTTACGACGCTGAAGCTTTCTTT. Protein sequence: CASSLAYDAEAFF.